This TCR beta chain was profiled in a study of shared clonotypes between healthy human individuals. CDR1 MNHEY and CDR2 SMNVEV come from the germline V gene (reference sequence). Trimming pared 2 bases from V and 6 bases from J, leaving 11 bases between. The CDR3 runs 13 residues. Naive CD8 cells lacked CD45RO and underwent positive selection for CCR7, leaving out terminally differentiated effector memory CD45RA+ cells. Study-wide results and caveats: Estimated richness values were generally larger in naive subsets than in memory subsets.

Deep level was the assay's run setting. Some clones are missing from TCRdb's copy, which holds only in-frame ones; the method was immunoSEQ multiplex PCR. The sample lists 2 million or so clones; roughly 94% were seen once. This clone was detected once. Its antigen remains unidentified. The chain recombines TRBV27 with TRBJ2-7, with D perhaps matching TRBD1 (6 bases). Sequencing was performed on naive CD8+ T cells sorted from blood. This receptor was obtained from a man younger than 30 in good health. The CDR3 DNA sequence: TGTGCCAGCAGTTTAAACAGGGCCACCGAGCAGTACTTC. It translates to CASSLNRATEQYF.